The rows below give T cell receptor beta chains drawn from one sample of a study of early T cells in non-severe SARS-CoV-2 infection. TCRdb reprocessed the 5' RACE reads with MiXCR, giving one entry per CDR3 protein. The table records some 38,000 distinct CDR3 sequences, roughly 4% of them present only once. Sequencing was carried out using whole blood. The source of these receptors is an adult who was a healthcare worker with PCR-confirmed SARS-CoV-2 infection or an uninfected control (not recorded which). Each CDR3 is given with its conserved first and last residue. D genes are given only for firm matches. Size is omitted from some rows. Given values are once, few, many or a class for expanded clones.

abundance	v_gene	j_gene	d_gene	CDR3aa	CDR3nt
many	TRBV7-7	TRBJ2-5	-	CASSSLRETQYF	TGTGCTAGCAGCAGCCTCCGGGAGACCCAGTACTTC
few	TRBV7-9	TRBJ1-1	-	CASSLHAQGTEAFF	TGTGCCAGCAGCTTACATGCTCAAGGCACTGAAGCTTTCTTT
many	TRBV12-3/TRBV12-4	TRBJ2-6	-	CASSRSSGANVLTF	TGTGCCAGCAGTCGCAGCTCTGGGGCCAACGTCCTGACTTTC
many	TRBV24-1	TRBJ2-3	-	CATSFGGSTDTQYF	TGTGCCACCAGTTTTGGAGGGAGCACAGATACGCAGTATTTT
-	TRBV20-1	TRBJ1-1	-	CSTAIDSRNTEAFF	TGCAGTACCGCTATCGATTCACGGAACACTGAAGCTTTCTTT
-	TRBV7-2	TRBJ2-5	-	CASSLATSVQETQYF	TGTGCCAGCAGCTTAGCTACGTCAGTCCAAGAGACCCAGTACTTC
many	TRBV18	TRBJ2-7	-	CASSTEQGSGAEQYF	TGTGCCAGCTCAACCGAACAGGGGTCGGGAGCCGAGCAGTACTTC
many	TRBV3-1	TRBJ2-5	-	CASSQVLADLETQYF	TGTGCCAGCAGCCAAGTCTTAGCTGACCTAGAGACCCAGTACTTC
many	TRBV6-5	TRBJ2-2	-	CASSYRGITGELFF	TGTGCCAGCAGTTATAGAGGGATCACCGGGGAGCTGTTTTTT
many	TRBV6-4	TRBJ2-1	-	CASSDSSANEQFF	TGTGCCAGCAGTGACTCAAGCGCCAATGAGCAGTTCTTC
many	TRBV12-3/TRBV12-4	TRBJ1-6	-	CASSLSGNYSPLHF	TGTGCCAGCAGTTTGTCGGGAAATTATTCACCCCTCCACTTT
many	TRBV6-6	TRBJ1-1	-	CASTIGNEAFF	TGTGCCAGCACCATAGGGAATGAAGCTTTCTTT
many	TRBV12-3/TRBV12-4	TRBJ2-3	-	CASSPGEGSETDTQYF	TGTGCCAGCAGCCCAGGGGAAGGCTCGGAGACAGATACGCAGTATTTT
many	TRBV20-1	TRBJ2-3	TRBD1	CSARRQGDTQYF	TGCAGTGCTAGAAGACAGGGAGATACGCAGTATTTT
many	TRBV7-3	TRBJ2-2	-	CASRQQGNTGELFF	TGTGCCAGCAGGCAACAGGGGAACACCGGGGAGCTGTTTTTT
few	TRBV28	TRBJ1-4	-	CASSTWTRVNEKLFF	TGTGCCAGCAGTACCTGGACCCGAGTAAATGAAAAACTGTTTTTT
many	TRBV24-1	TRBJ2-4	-	CATSDSGLRNIQYF	TGTGCCACCAGTGATTCAGGACTGAGAAACATTCAGTACTTC
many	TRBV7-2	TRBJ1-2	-	CASSPAGSANYGYTF	TGTGCCAGCAGCCCTGCCGGCAGCGCTAACTATGGCTACACCTTC
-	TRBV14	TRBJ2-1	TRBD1	CASSQLGQGPDNEQFF	TGTGCCAGCAGCCAACTGGGACAGGGTCCGGACAATGAGCAGTTCTTC
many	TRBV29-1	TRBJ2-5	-	CSVEASDSRQETQYF	TGCAGCGTTGAGGCGTCAGACAGTCGACAAGAGACCCAGTACTTC
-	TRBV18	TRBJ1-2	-	CASSPQGENYGYTF	TGTGCCAGCTCACCACAGGGGGAGAACTATGGCTACACCTTC
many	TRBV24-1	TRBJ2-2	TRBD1	CATRTGGNTGELFF	TGTGCCACCAGGACAGGGGGCAACACCGGGGAGCTGTTTTTT
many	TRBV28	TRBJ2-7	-	CASSWQYNPYEQYF	TGTGCCAGCAGTTGGCAGTATAATCCGTACGAGCAGTACTTC
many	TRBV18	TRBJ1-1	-	CASSPTHLASTVNTEAFF	TGTGCCAGCTCACCAACGCACCTAGCGTCGACGGTGAACACTGAAGCTTTCTTT
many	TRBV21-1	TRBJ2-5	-	CASSKILRGSETQYF	TGTGCCAGCAGCAAAATCTTGAGGGGATCAGAGACCCAGTACTTC
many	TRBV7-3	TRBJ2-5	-	CASSQNTGSQETQYF	TGTGCCAGCAGCCAGAATACAGGGTCCCAAGAGACCCAGTACTTC
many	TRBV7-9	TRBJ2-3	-	CASSFQGTTDTQYF	TGTGCCAGCAGCTTCCAGGGCACGACAGATACGCAGTATTTT
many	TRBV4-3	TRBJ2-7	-	CASSQDGSASYEQYF	TGCGCCAGCAGCCAAGACGGATCTGCCTCCTACGAGCAGTACTTC
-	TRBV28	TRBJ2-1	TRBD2	CASTREDGSYNEQFF	TGTGCCAGCACCCGGGAGGACGGGTCTTACAATGAGCAGTTCTTC
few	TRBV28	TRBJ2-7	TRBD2	CASSLGGGATYEQYF	TGTGCCAGCAGCCTGGGGGGGGGAGCCACCTACGAGCAGTACTTC
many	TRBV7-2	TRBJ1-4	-	CASSEWAREGGKLFF	TGTGCCAGCAGCGAGTGGGCCAGGGAGGGAGGAAAACTGTTTTTT
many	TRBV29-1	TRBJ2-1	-	CSVEGRATVNEQFF	TGCAGCGTTGAGGGTCGCGCCACAGTGAATGAGCAGTTCTTC
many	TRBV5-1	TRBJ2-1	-	CASSKAGLNEQFF	TGCGCCAGCAGCAAAGCGGGCCTCAATGAGCAGTTCTTC
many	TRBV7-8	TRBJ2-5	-	CASSLSGDRETQYF	TGTGCCAGCAGCCTCAGTGGGGATAGGGAGACCCAGTACTTC
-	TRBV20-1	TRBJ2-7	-	CSARDLGGHEQYF	TGCAGTGCTAGAGATTTAGGGGGGCACGAGCAGTACTTC
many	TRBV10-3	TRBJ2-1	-	CAIRPPTSSEQFF	TGTGCCATCAGGCCACCTACTAGCAGTGAGCAGTTCTTC